This TCR beta chain was observed in a study of T cell responses to AZD1222 COVID-19 vaccine. The study, taken as a whole, reports: Donors were chiefly white British, with a greater number of females, and clonal diversity was perhaps underestimated.

CDR1 and CDR2 from the germline V gene are LNHDA and SQIVND (reference sequence). The CDR3 runs to 15 residues. V gave up 5 bases and J gave up 4 bases, with 17 bases separating them. A remark on this clone: The antigen remains unidentified.

TCRdb's table, derived via immunoSEQ multiplex PCR, lists solely in-frame clones and lacks some. The sample lists about 97,000 clones, about 88% occurring once. The chain carries TRBV19 and TRBJ1-2; D may be TRBD1 (6 bases). The sequence derives from an adult in good health. The sample here was peripheral blood, taken on day 0 of AZD1222 vaccination. The CDR3 DNA is TGTGCCAGTAGTCACCCTCCGGACAGCCGCTATGGCTACACCTTC. Encoded protein: CASSHPPDSRYGYTF.